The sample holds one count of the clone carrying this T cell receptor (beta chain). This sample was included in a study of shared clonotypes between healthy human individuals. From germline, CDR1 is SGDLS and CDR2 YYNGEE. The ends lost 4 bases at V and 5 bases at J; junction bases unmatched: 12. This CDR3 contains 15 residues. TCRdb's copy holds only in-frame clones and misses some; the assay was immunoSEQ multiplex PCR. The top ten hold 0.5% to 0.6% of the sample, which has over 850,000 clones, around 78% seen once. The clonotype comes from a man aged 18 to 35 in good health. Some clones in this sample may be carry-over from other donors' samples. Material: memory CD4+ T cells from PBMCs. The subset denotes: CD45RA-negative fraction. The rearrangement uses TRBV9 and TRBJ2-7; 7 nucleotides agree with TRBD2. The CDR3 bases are TGTGCCAGCAGCCCTACGGGAGGACCCCTTGACGAGCAGTACTTC. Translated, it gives CASSPTGGPLDEQYF.